This T cell receptor beta chain appears in the sequencing data of a study of blood T cell repertoires in COVID-19. This CDR3 spans 14 amino acids. V lost 2 bases and J lost 18, with 20 bases in between. CDR1 SGHNT and CDR2 YENEEA come from the germline V gene. The protocol was immunoSEQ multiplex PCR, while the TCRdb copy is restricted to in-frame clones and leaves out a portion. The table records 45,000 to 65,000 clones, roughly 74% of them present only once. The sequence was obtained from a human donor in a cohort sampled during active COVID-19. This chain connects TRBV11-3 to TRBJ1-6; D remains ambiguous. The source material was peripheral blood. In DNA, the CDR3 is TGTGCCAGCAGCTTAAGAGTCGGGTCCAACTCGGACCACTTT. It is translated as CASSLRVGSNSDHF.